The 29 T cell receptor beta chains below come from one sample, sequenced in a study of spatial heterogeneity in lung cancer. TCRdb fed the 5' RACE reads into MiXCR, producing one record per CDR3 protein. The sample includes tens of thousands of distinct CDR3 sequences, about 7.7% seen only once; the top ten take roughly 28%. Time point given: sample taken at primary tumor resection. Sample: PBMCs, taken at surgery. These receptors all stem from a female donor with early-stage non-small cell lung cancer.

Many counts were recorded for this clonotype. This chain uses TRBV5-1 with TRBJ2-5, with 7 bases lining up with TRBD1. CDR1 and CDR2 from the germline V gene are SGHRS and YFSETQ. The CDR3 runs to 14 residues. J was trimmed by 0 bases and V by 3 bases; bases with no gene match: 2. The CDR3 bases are TGCGCCAGCAGCTCCGGACAGGACCAAGAGACCCAGTACTTC. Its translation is CASSSGQDQETQYF.

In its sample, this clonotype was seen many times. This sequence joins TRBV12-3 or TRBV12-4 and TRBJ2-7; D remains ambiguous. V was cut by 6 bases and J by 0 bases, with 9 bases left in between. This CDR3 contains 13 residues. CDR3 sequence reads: CASRYTSSYEQYF. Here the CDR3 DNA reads TGTGCCAGCAGATACACGAGCTCCTACGAGCAGTACTTC.

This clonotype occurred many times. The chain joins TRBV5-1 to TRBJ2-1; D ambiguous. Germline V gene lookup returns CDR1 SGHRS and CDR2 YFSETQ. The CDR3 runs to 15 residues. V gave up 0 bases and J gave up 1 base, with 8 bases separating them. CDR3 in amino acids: CASSLAAVSYNEQFF. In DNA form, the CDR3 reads TGCGCCAGCAGCTTGGCGGCGGTGTCCTACAATGAGCAGTTCTTC.

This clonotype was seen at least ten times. CDR3 region: CASSPVQTGGWTEAFF. CDR3 in DNA: TGTGCCAGCAGCCCGGTTCAGACAGGGGGTTGGACTGAAGCTTTCTTT. The gene calls are TRBV27 and TRBJ1-1, with 9 bases fitting TRBD1. This CDR3 has 16 residues. CDR1 and CDR2 (germline): MNHEY, SMNVEV (reference sequence). V was clipped by 6 bases and J by 5 bases; unmatched bases: 13.

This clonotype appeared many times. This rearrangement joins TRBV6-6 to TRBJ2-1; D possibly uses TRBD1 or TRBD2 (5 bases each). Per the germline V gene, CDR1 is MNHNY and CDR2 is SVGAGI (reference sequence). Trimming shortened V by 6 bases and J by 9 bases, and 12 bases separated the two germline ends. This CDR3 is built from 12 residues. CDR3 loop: CASSQGGGEQFF. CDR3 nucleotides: TGTGCCAGCAGCCAAGGTGGGGGTGAGCAGTTCTTC.

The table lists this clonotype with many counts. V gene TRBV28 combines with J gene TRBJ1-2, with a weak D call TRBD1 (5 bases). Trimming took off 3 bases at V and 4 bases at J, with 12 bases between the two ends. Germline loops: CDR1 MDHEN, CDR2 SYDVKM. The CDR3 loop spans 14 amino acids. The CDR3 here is CASSFLGLGYGYTF. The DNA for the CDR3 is TGTGCCAGCAGTTTCCTGGGACTTGGCTATGGCTACACCTTC.

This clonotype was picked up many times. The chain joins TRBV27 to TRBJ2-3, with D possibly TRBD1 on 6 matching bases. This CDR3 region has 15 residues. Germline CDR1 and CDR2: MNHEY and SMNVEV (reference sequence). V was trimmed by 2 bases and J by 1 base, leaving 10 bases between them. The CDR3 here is CASSLNPGGTDTQYF. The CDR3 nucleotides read TGTGCCAGCAGTTTAAATCCAGGGGGCACAGATACGCAGTATTTT.

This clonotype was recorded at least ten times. The CDR3 DNA reads TGTGCCAGCAGCCCCACGTACGGGACAGATACGCAGTATTTT. Its translation: CASSPTYGTDTQYF. This chain uses TRBV11-3 with TRBJ2-3; D uncertain. The CDR3 covers 14 residues. Trimming removed 5 bases at V and 3 bases at J, with 12 bases between. CDR1 and CDR2 from the germline V gene are SGHNT and YENEEA.

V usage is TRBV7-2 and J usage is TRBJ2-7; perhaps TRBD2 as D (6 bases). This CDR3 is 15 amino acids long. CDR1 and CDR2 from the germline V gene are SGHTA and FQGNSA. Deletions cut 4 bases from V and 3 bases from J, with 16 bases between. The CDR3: CASSSHPGLSYEQYF. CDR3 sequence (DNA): TGTGCCAGCAGCTCCCATCCGGGACTGAGCTACGAGCAGTACTTC.

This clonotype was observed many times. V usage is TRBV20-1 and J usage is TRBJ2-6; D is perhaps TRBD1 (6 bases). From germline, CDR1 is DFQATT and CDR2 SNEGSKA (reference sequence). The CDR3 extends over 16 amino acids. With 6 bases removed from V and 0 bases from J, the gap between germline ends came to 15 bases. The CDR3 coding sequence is TGCAGTGCCCCGACAGGAGCCCGCTCTGGGGCCAACGTCCTGACTTTC. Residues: CSAPTGARSGANVLTF.

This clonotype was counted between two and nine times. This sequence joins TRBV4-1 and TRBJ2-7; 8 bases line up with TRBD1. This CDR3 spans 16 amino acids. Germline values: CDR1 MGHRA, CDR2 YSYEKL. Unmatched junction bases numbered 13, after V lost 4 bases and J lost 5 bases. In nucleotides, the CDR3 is TGCGCCAGCAGCCCAAGCCCCAGGGGGCGCGAACACGAGCAGTACTTC. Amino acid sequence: CASSPSPRGREHEQYF.

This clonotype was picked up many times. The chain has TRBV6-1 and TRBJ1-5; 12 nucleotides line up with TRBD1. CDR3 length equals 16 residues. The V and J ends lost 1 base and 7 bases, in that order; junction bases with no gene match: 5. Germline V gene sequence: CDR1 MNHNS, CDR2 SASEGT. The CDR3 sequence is CASSEVGQGAGQPQHF. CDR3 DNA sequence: TGTGCCAGCAGTGAAGTGGGACAGGGGGCAGGACAGCCCCAGCATTTT.

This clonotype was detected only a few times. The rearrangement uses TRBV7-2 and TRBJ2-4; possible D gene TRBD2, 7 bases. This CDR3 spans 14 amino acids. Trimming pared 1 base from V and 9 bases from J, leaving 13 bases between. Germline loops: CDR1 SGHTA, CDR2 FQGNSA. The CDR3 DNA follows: TGTGCCAGCAGCTTAGAAGGGGGAGGGATCATTCAGTACTTC. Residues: CASSLEGGGIIQYF.

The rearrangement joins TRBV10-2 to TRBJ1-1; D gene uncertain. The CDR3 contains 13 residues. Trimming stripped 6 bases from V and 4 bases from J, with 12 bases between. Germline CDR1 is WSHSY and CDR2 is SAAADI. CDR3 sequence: CASSAGLVTEAFF. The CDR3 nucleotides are TGCGCCAGCAGCGCAGGACTAGTCACTGAAGCTTTCTTT.

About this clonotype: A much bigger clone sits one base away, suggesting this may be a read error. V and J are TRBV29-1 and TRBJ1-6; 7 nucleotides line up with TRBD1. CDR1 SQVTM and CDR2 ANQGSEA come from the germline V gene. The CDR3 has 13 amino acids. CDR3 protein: CSVQTGRDSPLYF. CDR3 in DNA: TGCAGCGTACAGACAGGGAGGGATTCACCCCTCTACTTT.

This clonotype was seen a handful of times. The CDR3 DNA sequence: TGCAGTGCTTTGGGCGAAAACACCGGGGAGCTGTTTTTT. Encoded protein: CSALGENTGELFF. The rearrangement links TRBV20-1 to TRBJ2-2, with D unclear. The CDR3 is 13 residues long. Germline-derived CDR1 and CDR2 are DFQATT and SNEGSKA (reference sequence). The germline V and J ends were trimmed by 5 bases and 2 bases, with 9 bases remaining between them.

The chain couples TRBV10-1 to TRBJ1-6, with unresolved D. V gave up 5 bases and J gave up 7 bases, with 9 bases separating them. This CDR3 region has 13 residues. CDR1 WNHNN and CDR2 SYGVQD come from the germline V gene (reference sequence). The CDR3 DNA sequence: TGCGCCAGCAGTTGGGGAAGGAATTCACCCCTCCACTTT. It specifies CASSWGRNSPLHF.

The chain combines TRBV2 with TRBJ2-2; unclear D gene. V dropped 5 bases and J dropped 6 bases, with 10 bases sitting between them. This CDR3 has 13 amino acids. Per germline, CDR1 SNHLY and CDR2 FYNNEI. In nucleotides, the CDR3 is TGTGCCAGCAGTAACACAAGGCCCGGGGAGCTGTTTTTT. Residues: CASSNTRPGELFF.

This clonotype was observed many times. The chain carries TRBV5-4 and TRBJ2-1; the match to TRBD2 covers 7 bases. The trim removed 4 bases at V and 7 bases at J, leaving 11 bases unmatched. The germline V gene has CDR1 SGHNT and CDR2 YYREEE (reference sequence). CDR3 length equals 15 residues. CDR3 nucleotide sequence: TGTGCCAGCAGCCCCGGACTAGTCGGGGCTAATGAGCAGTTCTTC. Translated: CASSPGLVGANEQFF.

CDR3 region: CSASIPGTSGRARNYNEQFF. In DNA form, the CDR3 reads TGCAGTGCTAGTATCCCAGGGACTAGCGGGAGGGCTCGTAACTACAATGAGCAGTTCTTC. The chain is built from TRBV20-1 and TRBJ2-1; 16 bases agree with TRBD2. CDR3 length: 20 residues. Looked up from germline, CDR1 is DFQATT and CDR2 is SNEGSKA (reference sequence). V shed 3 bases and J 3 bases; nucleotides not matched to a gene: 14.

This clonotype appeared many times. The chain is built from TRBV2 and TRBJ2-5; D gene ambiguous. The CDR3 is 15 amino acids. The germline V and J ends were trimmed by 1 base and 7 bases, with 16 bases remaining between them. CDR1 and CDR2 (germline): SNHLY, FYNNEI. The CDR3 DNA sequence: TGTGCCAGCAGTGAAGTCCTTACTGCATCGGGGACCCAGTACTTC. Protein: CASSEVLTASGTQYF.

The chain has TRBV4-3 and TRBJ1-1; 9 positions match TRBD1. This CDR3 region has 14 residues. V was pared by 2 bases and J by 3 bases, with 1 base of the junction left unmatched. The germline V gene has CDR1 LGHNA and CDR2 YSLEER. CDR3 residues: CASSQRTGDTEAFF. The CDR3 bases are TGCGCCAGCAGCCAACGGACAGGGGACACTGAAGCTTTCTTT.

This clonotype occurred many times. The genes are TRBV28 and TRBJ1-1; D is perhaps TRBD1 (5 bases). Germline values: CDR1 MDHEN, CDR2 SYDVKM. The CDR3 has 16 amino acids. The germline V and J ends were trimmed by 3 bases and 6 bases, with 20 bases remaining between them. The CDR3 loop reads CASSFLGRGSSPEAFF. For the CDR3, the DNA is TGTGCCAGCAGTTTCCTAGGGAGGGGCAGTAGCCCTGAAGCTTTCTTT.

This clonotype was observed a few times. The chain's CDR3 is CASSSRSGYNEQFF. The CDR3 DNA follows: TGTGCCAGCAGCTCAAGATCGGGCTACAATGAGCAGTTCTTC. The chain links TRBV11-2 to TRBJ2-1, with D hard to call. Trimming removed 4 bases at V and 3 bases at J, with 10 bases between. This CDR3 is 14 amino acids long. CDR1 is SGHAT, CDR2 FQNNGV, per germline.

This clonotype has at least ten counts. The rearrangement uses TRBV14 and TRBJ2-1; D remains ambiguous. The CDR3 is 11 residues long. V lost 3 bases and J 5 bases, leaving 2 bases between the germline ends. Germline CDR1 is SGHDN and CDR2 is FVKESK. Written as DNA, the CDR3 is TGTGCCAGCAGCCATGACAATGAGCAGTTCTTC. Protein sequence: CASSHDNEQFF.

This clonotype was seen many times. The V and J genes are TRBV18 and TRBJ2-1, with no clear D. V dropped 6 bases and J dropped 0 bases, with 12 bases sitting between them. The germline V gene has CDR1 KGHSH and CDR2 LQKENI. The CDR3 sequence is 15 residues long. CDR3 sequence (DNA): TGTGCCAGCTCCCCAAGCGTGAGCTCCTACAATGAGCAGTTCTTC. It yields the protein CASSPSVSSYNEQFF. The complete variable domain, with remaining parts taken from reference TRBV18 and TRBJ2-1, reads NAGVMQNPRHLVRRRGQEARLRCSPMKGHSHVYWYRQLPEEGLKFMVYLQKENIIDESGMPKERFSAEFPKEGPSILRIQQVVRGDSAAYFCASSPSVSSYNEQFFGPGTRLTVL.

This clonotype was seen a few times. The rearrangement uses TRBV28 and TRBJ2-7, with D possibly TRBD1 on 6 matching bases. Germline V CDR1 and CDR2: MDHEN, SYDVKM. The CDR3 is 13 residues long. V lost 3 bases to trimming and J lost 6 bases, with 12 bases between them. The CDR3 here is CASSFGQTTEQYF. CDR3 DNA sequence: TGTGCCAGCAGTTTCGGACAGACGACCGAGCAGTACTTC.

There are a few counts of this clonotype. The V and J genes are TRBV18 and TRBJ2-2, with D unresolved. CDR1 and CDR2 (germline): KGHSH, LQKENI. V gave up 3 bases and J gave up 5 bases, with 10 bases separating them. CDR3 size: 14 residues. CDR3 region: CASSPGSTTGELFF. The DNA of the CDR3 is TGTGCCAGCTCACCCGGATCTACGACCGGGGAGCTGTTTTTT. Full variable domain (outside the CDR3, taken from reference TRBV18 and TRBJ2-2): NAGVMQNPRHLVRRRGQEARLRCSPMKGHSHVYWYRQLPEEGLKFMVYLQKENIIDESGMPKERFSAEFPKEGPSILRIQQVVRGDSAAYFCASSPGSTTGELFFGEGSRLTVL.

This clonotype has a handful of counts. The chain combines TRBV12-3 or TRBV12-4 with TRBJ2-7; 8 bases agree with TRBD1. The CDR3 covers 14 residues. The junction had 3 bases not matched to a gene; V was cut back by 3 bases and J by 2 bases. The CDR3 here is CASSFADRAYEQYF. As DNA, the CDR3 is TGTGCCAGCAGTTTCGCGGACAGGGCCTACGAGCAGTACTTC.